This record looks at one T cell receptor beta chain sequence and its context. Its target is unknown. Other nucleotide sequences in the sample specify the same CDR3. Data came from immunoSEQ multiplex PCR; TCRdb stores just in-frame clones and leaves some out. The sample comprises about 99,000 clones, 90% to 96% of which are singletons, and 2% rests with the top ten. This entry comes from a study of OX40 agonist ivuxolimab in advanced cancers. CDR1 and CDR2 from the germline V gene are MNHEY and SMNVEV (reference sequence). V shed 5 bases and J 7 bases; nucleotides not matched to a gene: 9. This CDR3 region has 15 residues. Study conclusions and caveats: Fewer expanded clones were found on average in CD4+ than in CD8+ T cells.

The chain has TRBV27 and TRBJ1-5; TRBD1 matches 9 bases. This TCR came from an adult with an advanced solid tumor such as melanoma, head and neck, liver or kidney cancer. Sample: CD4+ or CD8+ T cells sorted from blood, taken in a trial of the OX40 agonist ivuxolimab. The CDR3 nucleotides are TGTGCCAGCAGTCTGACGACAGGGGGAGGGCAGCCCCAGCATTTT. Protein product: CASSLTTGGGQPQHF.